This T cell receptor beta chain was observed in a study of T cells after yellow fever vaccination. About the study: Some fractions had low cell numbers, and these were prepared with SMART-Seq v4 Ultra Low Input. Points from the study as a whole: A secondary response was less intense yet reached its peak sooner, at day 5 versus 15.

A word on this clonotype: Its antigen is as yet unknown.

The junction had 8 bases not matched to a gene; V was cut back by 3 bases and J by 1 base. The CDR3 loop spans 16 amino acids. Germline values: CDR1 LNHDA, CDR2 SQIVND (reference sequence). 5'RACE template switching produced TCR cDNA carrying a universal primer site and UMIs. TCRdb ran MiXCR on the 5' RACE reads and lists one entry per CDR3 protein. In the table there are about 300,000 distinct CDR3 sequences, 7.5% to 9% of which are singletons. V and J are TRBV19 and TRBJ2-5; 7 bases are shared with TRBD1. Source: CD4+ T cells sorted from PBMCs, taken 5 days after the yellow fever booster vaccination. The clonotype comes from a man younger than 35 who received the YFV17D yellow fever vaccine. CDR3 bases: TGTGCCAGTAGTATCGTCAGGGGGTCCCTCCAAGAGACCCAGTACTTC. Protein product: CASSIVRGSLQETQYF.